This T cell receptor beta chain comes out of a study of shared clonotypes between healthy human individuals. In regard to this clone: Its antigen remains unknown.

Looked up from germline, CDR1 is SGHRS and CDR2 is YFSETQ. This CDR3 comprises 16 residues. Trimming removed 4 bases at V and 7 bases at J, with 23 bases between. Assay used: immunoSEQ multiplex PCR; TCRdb lists only in-frame clones, some missing. The data hold millions of clones, with roughly 94% observed a single time. Study results and caveats: Relative to memory subsets, naive subsets generally showed larger estimated richness. Although depth was large, rarefaction showed that sequencing of the sorted subsets was incomplete.

The material sequenced was naive CD4+ T cells sorted from blood. Documented subset: CD45RA+ positively selected. The rearrangement joins TRBV5-1 to TRBJ2-5, with D maybe TRBD2 (6 bases). This TCR was recovered from a man aged 18 to 30 in good health. The CDR3: CASSPSSSGRIATQYF. The CDR3 coding sequence is TGCGCCAGCAGCCCTTCGAGTAGCGGTCGAATCGCGACCCAGTACTTC.